The subject of this entry is one T cell receptor (beta chain). What it recognizes is unknown. Amplification used 60 Vbeta primers and 13 Jbeta primers. Method: immunoSEQ multiplex PCR; TCRdb's copy keeps in-frame clones and lacks some. The sample holds around 170,000 clones, about 78% seen once. Trimming pared 0 bases from V and 4 bases from J, leaving 15 bases between. This CDR3 comprises 16 residues. Germline V gene sequence: CDR1 LGHNT, CDR2 FRNRAP. This sample was taken from a study of cytomegalovirus exposure and HLA in healthy donors. The overall study: T cells numbering around 180 million yielded roughly 120 million unique TCR beta sequences in an earlier analysis.

The study's findings and limits: In terms of immune exposure information, only CMV serostatus was available. Highly shared sequence variants in one cluster were likely a sequencing artifact. The productive fraction for most TCR beta V segments was about 87% or about 30% in an earlier analysis.

The sequenced material came from PBMCs. The rearrangement joins TRBV12-5 to TRBJ2-5; tentative D call: TRBD2 (5 bases). This clonotype was sampled from a man aged 35-49 years in good health and CMV-seronegative. The chain's CDR3 is CASGLVRGPSGETQYF. In DNA, the CDR3 is TGTGCTAGTGGTTTGGTACGCGGGCCCTCGGGAGAGACCCAGTACTTC.